This T cell receptor beta chain was recorded in a study of graft-versus-host responses after intestinal transplantation. Study overall: Among the recipients, transplants were multivisceral, liver-intestinal, or isolated intestinal. Recipients uniformly received anti-thymocyte globulin induction, followed by tacrolimus and steroids for approximately 3 years. Study results and caveats: Some patients had graft-donor T cell macrochimerism. In their allografts, the ratios of graft-versus-host to host-versus-graft T cell clones were high.

The CDR3 runs to 14 residues. The germline CDR1 and CDR2 sequences are MNHEY and SVGAGI. The V gene lost 5 bases and the J gene lost 1 base, with 11 bases spanning the gap. The protocol was immunoSEQ multiplex PCR, while the TCRdb copy is restricted to in-frame clones and leaves out a portion. The table shows roughly 6,900 clones, with roughly 24% occurring only once. This clone is labeled medium-sized (0.01 to 0.1%). The sequence came from a human patient who was an organ donor for intestinal transplantation. This specimen was alloreactive CD4+ T cells from a mixed lymphocyte reaction culture, taken before transplantation. Subset meaning: CFSE-low proliferating T cells sorted from roughly six-day pre-transplant mixed lymphocyte reaction (GvH or HvG direction). The chain combines TRBV6-5 with TRBJ1-1; the D gene is possibly TRBD1 (5 bases). CDR3 in amino acids: CASSKGLWNTEAFF. CDR3 nucleotide sequence: TGTGCCAGCAGTAAGGGACTGTGGAACACTGAAGCTTTCTTT.